Listed below are T cell receptor beta chains from one sample, sequenced in a study of T cell responses to AZD1222 COVID-19 vaccine. Method: immunoSEQ multiplex PCR; TCRdb's copy keeps in-frame clones and lacks some. The data contain more than 250,000 clones, approximately 93% of them seen just once; the ten biggest clones take up 0.55%. The sample consisted of peripheral blood, taken on day 0 of AZD1222 vaccination. These receptors were taken from an adult in good health. Both conserved end residues are trimmed from each CDR3.

j_call v_call cdr3_aa
TRBJ2-7 TRBV4-1 ASSAPGEQY
TRBJ2-3 TRBV3-1/TRBV3-2 ASSRTGVPTGTDTQY
TRBJ2-7 TRBV28 ASTGISSYEQY
TRBJ1-1 TRBV3-1/TRBV3-2 ASSPRGLEAF
TRBJ2-2 TRBV6-6 ASHRDSNTGELF
TRBJ2-1 TRBV24-1 ATSESPAGGFAYNEQF
TRBJ1-4 TRBV15 ATSALRTNEKLF
TRBJ2-7 TRBV12-3/TRBV12-4 ASSLWTAGEKY
TRBJ2-1 TRBV6-1 ASSEAHNEQF
TRBJ1-2 TRBV9 ASSAIGTVANYGYT